The clone carrying this T cell receptor beta chain has only one observation. Its matching antigen is unknown. Trimming cost V 3 bases and J 10 bases, with 7 bases left between them. This CDR3 has 11 residues. The sample belongs to a study of T cell responses to AZD1222 COVID-19 vaccine. The repertoire was sequenced with immunoSEQ multiplex PCR; TCRdb's copy has only in-frame clones and lacks some. Of 95,000 to 150,000 clones in the sample, 70% to 90% were seen once. Study findings and constraints: Unmutated regions of variants are reportedly targeted by nearly half of spike-specific TCRs. At baseline, just 6 or 7 AZD1222 recipients tested seropositive.

The chain combines TRBV12-3 or TRBV12-4 with TRBJ1-5; D may be TRBD1 (6 bases). The sequence was collected from an adult in good health. The sequences come from peripheral blood, collected on day 0 of AZD1222 vaccination. The DNA of the CDR3 is TGTGCCAGCAGTTTGGGGGGCCCCCAGCATTTT. Its translation: CASSLGGPQHF.